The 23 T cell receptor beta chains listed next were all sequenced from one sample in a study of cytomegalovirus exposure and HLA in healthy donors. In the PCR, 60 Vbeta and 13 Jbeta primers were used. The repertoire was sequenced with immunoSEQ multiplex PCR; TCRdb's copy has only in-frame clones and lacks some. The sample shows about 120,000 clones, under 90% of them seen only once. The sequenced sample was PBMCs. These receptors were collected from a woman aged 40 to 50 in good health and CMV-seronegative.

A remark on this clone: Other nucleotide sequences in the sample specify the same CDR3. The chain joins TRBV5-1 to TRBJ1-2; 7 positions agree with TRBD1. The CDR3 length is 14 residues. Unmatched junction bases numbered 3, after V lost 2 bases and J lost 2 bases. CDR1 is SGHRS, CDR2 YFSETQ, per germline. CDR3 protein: CASSLGGENYGYTF. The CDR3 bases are TGCGCCAGCAGCTTAGGGGGCGAGAACTATGGCTACACCTTC.

The CDR3 loop reads CASIMLQGAYPGELFF. The CDR3 bases are TGTGCCAGCATCATGCTACAGGGGGCGTATCCCGGGGAGCTGTTTTTT. The V gene is TRBV7-9, the J gene TRBJ2-2; TRBD1 matches 9 bases. The CDR3 spans 16 residues. The germline CDR1 and CDR2 sequences are SEHNR and FQNEAQ (reference sequence). Germline trimming cut 7 bases from V and 6 bases from J; bases unmatched to any gene: 12.

CDR3 region: CASRTGSGANVLTF. The CDR3, as DNA: TGTGCCAGCAGGACAGGGTCTGGGGCCAACGTCCTGACTTTC. This chain connects TRBV2 to TRBJ2-6; 7 bases agree with TRBD1. V lost 6 bases and J lost 1; bases outside the gene matches: 0. CDR3 length: 14 amino acids. From germline, CDR1 is SNHLY and CDR2 FYNNEI.

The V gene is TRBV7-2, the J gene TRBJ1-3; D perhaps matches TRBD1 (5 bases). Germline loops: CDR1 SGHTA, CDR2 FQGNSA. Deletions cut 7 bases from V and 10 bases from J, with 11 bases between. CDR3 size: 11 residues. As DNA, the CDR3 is TGTGCCAGCACCCCAAGGGGTACCATATATTTT. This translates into CASTPRGTIYF.

CDR3 in amino acids: CASSVGGLAGTYEQYF. The CDR3 nucleotides read TGTGCCAGCAGCGTAGGGGGGCTAGCGGGGACCTACGAGCAGTACTTC. V usage is TRBV9 and J usage is TRBJ2-7; 9 bases are shared with TRBD2. Losses at the gene ends were 0 bases for V and 2 bases for J; bases not matched to a gene: 6. The CDR3 consists of 16 residues. Germline loops: CDR1 SGDLS, CDR2 YYNGEE.

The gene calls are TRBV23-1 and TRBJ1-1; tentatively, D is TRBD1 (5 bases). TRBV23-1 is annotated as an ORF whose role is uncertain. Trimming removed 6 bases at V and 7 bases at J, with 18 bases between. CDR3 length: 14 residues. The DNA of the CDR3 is TGCGCCAGCAGCCAACCTGCCGGGACTATTGAAGCTTTCTTT. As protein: CASSQPAGTIEAFF.

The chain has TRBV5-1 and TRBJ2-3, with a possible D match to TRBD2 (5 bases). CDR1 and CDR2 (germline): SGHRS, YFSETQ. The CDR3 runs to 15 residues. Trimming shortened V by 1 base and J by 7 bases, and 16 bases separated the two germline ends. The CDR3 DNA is TGCGCCAGCAGCTTGAAGGCTAGCCGTGGGTATACGCAGTATTTT. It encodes CASSLKASRGYTQYF.

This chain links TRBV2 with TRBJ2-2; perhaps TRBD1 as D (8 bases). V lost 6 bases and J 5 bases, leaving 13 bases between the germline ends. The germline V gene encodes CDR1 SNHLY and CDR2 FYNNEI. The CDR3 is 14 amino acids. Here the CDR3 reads CASRDRDYTGELFF. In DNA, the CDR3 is TGTGCCAGCAGGGACAGGGACTATACCGGGGAGCTGTTTTTT. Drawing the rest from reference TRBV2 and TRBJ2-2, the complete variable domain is EPEVTQTPSHQVTQMGQEVILRCVPISNHLYFYWYRQILGQKVEFLVSFYNNEISEKSEIFDDQFSVERPDGSNFTLKIRSTKLEDSAMYFCASRDRDYTGELFFGEGSRLTVL.

The CDR3 region has the DNA TGCGCCAGCAGCAGCAGGGGCCCTCCTTGGGAGCAGTACTTC. Its translation is CASSSRGPPWEQYF. The chain joins TRBV5-1 to TRBJ2-7; a possible D gene is TRBD1 (6 bases). Germline CDR1 and CDR2: SGHRS and YFSETQ. The V gene lost 4 bases and the J gene lost 7 bases, with 18 bases spanning the gap. This CDR3 region has 14 residues.

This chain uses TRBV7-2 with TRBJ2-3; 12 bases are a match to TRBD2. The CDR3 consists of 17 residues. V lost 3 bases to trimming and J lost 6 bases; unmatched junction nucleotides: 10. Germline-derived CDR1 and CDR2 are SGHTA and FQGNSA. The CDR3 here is CASSFSSGLAGPDTQYF. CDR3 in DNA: TGTGCCAGCAGCTTTAGTTCGGGACTAGCGGGTCCCGATACGCAGTATTTT.

CDR3 coding DNA: TGCGCCAGCAGCCCGGACAGGGCGGGGGATACGCAGTATTTT. It yields the protein CASSPDRAGDTQYF. The rearrangement joins TRBV5-1 to TRBJ2-3; TRBD1 aligns across 8 bases. V lost 4 bases to trimming and J lost 6 bases; unmatched junction nucleotides: 7. Per the germline V gene, CDR1 is SGHRS and CDR2 is YFSETQ. The CDR3 extends over 14 amino acids.

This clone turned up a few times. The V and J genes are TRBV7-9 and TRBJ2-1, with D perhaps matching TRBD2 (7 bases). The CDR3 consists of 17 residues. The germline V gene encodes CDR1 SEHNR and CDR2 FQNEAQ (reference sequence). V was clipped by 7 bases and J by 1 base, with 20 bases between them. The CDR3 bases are TGTGCCAGCACGTTAGGGGGGCGCGGGAGTTCCTACAATGAGCAGTTCTTC. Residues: CASTLGGRGSSYNEQFF.

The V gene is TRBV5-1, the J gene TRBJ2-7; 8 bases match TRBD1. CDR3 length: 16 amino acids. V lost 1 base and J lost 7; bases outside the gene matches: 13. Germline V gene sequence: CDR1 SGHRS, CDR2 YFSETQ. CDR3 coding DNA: TGCGCCAGCAGCTTGACAAATAGCGGACAGGGACCGGAGCAGTACTTC. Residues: CASSLTNSGQGPEQYF.

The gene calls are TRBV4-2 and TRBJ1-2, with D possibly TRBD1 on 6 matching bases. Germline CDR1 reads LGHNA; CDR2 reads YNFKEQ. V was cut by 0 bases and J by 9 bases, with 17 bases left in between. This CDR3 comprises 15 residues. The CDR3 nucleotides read TGTGCCAGCAGCCAAGATTTGGCACAGGGCGGTAGCTACACCTTC. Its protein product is CASSQDLAQGGSYTF.

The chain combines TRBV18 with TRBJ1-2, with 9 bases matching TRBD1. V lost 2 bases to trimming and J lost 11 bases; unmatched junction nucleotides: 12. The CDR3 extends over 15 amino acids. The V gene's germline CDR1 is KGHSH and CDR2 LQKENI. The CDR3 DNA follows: TGTGCCAGCTCACCAAACCGGGACAGGGAAACTGTTTACACCTTC. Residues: CASSPNRDRETVYTF.

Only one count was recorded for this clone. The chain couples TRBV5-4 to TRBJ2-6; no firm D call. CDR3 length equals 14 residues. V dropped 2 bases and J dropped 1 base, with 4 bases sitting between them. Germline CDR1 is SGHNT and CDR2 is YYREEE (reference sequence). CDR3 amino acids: CASSFGSGANVLTF. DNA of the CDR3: TGTGCCAGCAGCTTCGGGTCTGGGGCCAACGTCCTGACTTTC.

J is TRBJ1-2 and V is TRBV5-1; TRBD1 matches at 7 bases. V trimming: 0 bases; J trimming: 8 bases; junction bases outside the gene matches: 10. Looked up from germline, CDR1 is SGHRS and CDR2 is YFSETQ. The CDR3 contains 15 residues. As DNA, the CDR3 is TGCGCCAGCAGCTTGGAAGAGGGGGCGCGGCGGGGCTACACCTTC. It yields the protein CASSLEEGARRGYTF.

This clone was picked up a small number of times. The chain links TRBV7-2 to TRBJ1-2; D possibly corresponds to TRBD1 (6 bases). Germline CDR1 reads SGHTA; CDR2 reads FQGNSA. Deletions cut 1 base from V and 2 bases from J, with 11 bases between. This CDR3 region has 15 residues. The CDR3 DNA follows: TGTGCCAGCAGCTTAGTAGACGACAGGAACTATGGCTACACCTTC. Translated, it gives CASSLVDDRNYGYTF. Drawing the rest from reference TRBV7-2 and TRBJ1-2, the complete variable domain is GAGVSQSPSNKVTEKGKDVELRCDPISGHTALYWYRQSLGQGLEFLIYFQGNSAPDKSGLPSDRFSAERTGGSVSTLTIQRTQQEDSAVYLCASSLVDDRNYGYTFGSGTRLTVV.

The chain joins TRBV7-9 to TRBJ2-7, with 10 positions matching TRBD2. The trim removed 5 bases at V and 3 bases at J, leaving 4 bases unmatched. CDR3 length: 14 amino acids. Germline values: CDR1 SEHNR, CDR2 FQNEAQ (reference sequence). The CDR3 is CASSRTSGSYEQYF. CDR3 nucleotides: TGTGCCAGCAGCCGGACTAGCGGAAGCTACGAGCAGTACTTC.

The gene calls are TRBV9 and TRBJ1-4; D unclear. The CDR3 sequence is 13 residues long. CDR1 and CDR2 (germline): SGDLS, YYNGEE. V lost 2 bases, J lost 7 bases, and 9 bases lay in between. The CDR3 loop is CASSVGSSEKLFF. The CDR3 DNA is TGTGCCAGCAGCGTCGGGAGCAGTGAAAAACTGTTTTTT. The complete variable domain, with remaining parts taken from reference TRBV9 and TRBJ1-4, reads DSGVTQTPKHLITATGQRVTLRCSPRSGDLSVYWYQQSLDQGLQFLIQYYNGEERAKGNILERFSAQQFPDLHSELNLSSLELGDSALYFCASSVGSSEKLFFGSGTQLSVL.

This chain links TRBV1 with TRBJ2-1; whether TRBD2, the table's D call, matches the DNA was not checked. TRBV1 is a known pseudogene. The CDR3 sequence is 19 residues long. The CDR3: CTSSHGTSGRIAARNEQFF. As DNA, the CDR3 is TGCACCAGCAGCCATGGGACTAGCGGGAGAATCGCCGCGCGGAATGAGCAGTTCTTC.

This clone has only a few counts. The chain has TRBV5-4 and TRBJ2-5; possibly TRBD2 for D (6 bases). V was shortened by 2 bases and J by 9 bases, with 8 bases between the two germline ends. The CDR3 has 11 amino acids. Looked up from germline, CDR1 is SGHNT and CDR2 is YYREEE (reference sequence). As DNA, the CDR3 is TGTGCCAGCAGCTTAGGGGAGGCCCAGTACTTC. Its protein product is CASSLGEAQYF.

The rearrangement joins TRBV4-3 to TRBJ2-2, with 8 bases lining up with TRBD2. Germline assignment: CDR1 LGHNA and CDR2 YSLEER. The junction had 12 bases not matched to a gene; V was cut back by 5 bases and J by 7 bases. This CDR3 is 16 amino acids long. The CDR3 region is CASSEFSGTAHGELFF. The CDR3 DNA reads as TGCGCCAGCAGCGAGTTTAGCGGGACCGCACACGGGGAGCTGTTTTTT.